A single sample is the source of the 18 T cell receptor beta chains below, sequenced in a study of human T cells and chemical hapten exposure. Stated time point: patch test 3, about 24 weeks after DPC sensitization. Treatment indicated: therapeutic diphenylcyclopropenone sensitization with weekly scalp DPC. MiXCR was run by TCRdb on the RACE reads, yielding one entry per CDR3 protein. The sample has more than 85,000 distinct CDR3 sequences, 30% to 35% seen once. The sequenced sample was whole blood, obtained in connection with sensitization to the hapten diphenylcyclopropenone (DPC). The receptor source for this set is a man aged 35 to 55 with alopecia areata. Some clones in this sample may be carry-over from other donors' samples.

The chain combines TRBV7-2 with TRBJ2-1; D possibly uses TRBD1 or TRBD2 (5 bases each). The CDR3 length is 15 residues. The V gene's germline CDR1 is SGHTA and CDR2 FQGNSA. Trimming removed 5 bases at V and 8 bases at J, with 19 bases between. CDR3 sequence: CASSPGPEDSDEQFF. The CDR3 region has the DNA TGTGCCAGCAGCCCGGGACCAGAAGATTCCGATGAGCAGTTCTTC.

This clonotype was counted only a few times. The rearrangement joins TRBV6-5 to TRBJ2-5; possible D gene TRBD1, 5 bases. Germline CDR1 MNHEY, CDR2 SVGAGI. CDR3 length: 15 amino acids. The V gene lost 0 bases and the J gene lost 5 bases, with 13 bases spanning the gap. The CDR3 loop is CASSYSAGPVETQYF. In DNA form, the CDR3 reads TGTGCCAGCAGTTACTCAGCAGGGCCGGTGGAGACCCAGTACTTC.

This clonotype came up a few times. This sequence joins TRBV6-2 or TRBV6-3 and TRBJ2-4, with no clear D. Trimming stripped 5 bases from V and 8 bases from J, with 10 bases between. CDR3 length: 12 amino acids. Germline values: CDR1 MNHEY, CDR2 SVGEGT. CDR3: CASSPRLDIQYF. Here the CDR3 DNA reads TGTGCCAGCAGTCCCCGGTTAGACATTCAGTACTTC.

J is TRBJ2-1 and V is TRBV4-1; TRBD2 is a possible D gene (6 bases). The V gene lost 3 bases and the J gene lost 3 bases, with 15 bases spanning the gap. The CDR3 has 16 residues. Germline values: CDR1 MGHRA, CDR2 YSYEKL. In nucleotides, the CDR3 is TGCGCCAGCAGCCATCCCCGACTAGGAGACTACAATGAGCAGTTCTTC. Residues: CASSHPRLGDYNEQFF.

This clonotype was detected once. The chain has TRBV9 and TRBJ2-7; D may be TRBD1 (5 bases). V was shortened by 5 bases and J by 4 bases, with 10 bases between the two germline ends. Germline CDR1 and CDR2: SGDLS and YYNGEE. The CDR3 has 12 residues. The CDR3 DNA is TGTGCCAGCAGAGTATCAGGGTACGAGCAGTACGTC. It yields the protein CASRVSGYEQYV.

This clonotype showed up just a few times. The gene calls are TRBV25-1 and TRBJ1-2; D may be TRBD1 (6 bases). Per germline, CDR1 MGHDK and CDR2 SYGVNS. This CDR3 region has 16 residues. The ends were cut back, 3 bases at V and 4 bases at J, with 18 bases in the middle. The CDR3, as DNA: TGTGCCAGCAGTGACTATAAGACAGGAGGCGGCTATGGCTACACCTTC. This sequence encodes CASSDYKTGGGYGYTF.

In this sample, this clonotype turned up a few times. The chain combines TRBV27 with TRBJ2-7, with 10 bases lining up with TRBD2. The junction had 5 bases not matched to a gene; V was cut back by 7 bases and J by 5 bases. Germline CDR1 reads MNHEY; CDR2 reads SMNVEV (reference sequence). CDR3 length: 13 amino acids. In DNA, the CDR3 is TGTGCCAGCATGGATCTAGCGGGAGACGAGCAGTACGTC. It codes for CASMDLAGDEQYV.

The V and J genes are TRBV28 and TRBJ2-5, with D maybe TRBD2 (5 bases). Germline V gene sequence: CDR1 MDHEN, CDR2 SYDVKM. The CDR3 consists of 17 residues. V was cut by 2 bases and J by 4 bases, with 20 bases left in between. The CDR3 DNA reads as TGTGCCAGCAGTTTACTTTCGGGCGGGCTCTGGGGAGAGACCCAGTACTTC. Translated: CASSLLSGGLWGETQYF.

The table lists this clonotype with a few counts. The genes are TRBV6-5 and TRBJ1-6; D is unclear. The CDR3 sequence is 14 residues long. The germline CDR1 and CDR2 sequences are MNHEY and SVGAGI. The ends were cut back, 4 bases at V and 10 bases at J, with 14 bases in the middle. In DNA form, the CDR3 reads TGTGCCAGCAGTTCACTTTCCTCAGGATCACCCCTCCACTTT. As protein: CASSSLSSGSPLHF.

This chain connects TRBV3-1 to TRBJ2-7; no firm D call. The CDR3 runs 12 residues. V was clipped by 1 base and J by 6 bases, with 7 bases between them. Germline lookup yields CDR1 LGHDT and CDR2 YNNKEL (reference sequence). As DNA, the CDR3 is TGTGCCAGCAGCCAAGCGGCGAGCGAGCAGTACTTC. This encodes CASSQAASEQYF.

This clonotype came up a few times. The J gene is TRBJ1-1, the V gene TRBV12-3 or TRBV12-4; D perhaps matches TRBD1 (6 bases). There are 14 residues in the CDR3. Trimming pared 8 bases from V and 1 base from J, leaving 14 bases between. The CDR3 DNA follows: TGTGCCAGCGGTCCCGAGACAGGGAACACTGAAGCTTTCTTT. It encodes CASGPETGNTEAFF.

The table lists this clonotype with a count of one. The chain couples TRBV6-6 to TRBJ1-5; no clear D. The CDR3 consists of 16 residues. The V and J ends lost 7 bases and 1 base respectively, with 17 bases between them. Per germline, CDR1 MNHNY and CDR2 SVGAGI (reference sequence). The CDR3 spells CASIEGQKWSNQPQHF. Here the CDR3 DNA reads TGTGCCAGCATCGAGGGTCAGAAGTGGAGCAATCAGCCCCAGCATTTT.

This sequence joins TRBV3-1 and TRBJ1-4, with D unclear. V lost 1 base, J lost 7 bases, and 16 bases lay in between. Germline lookup yields CDR1 LGHDT and CDR2 YNNKEL (reference sequence). The CDR3 has 16 residues. Written as DNA, the CDR3 is TGTGCCAGCAGCCAAGTGAGGATACAGCCAGGTGAAAAACTGTTTTTT. Protein sequence: CASSQVRIQPGEKLFF. Combining the CDR3 with reference TRBV3-1 and TRBJ1-4 gives the whole variable domain DTAVSQTPKYLVTQMGNDKSIKCEQNLGHDTMYWYKQDSKKFLKIMFSYNNKELIINETVPNRFSPKSPDKAHLNLHINSLELGDSAVYFCASSQVRIQPGEKLFFGSGTQLSVL.

This chain connects TRBV12-3 or TRBV12-4 to TRBJ2-7; D is unresolved. The CDR3 is 13 amino acids. V lost 3 bases and J 1 base, leaving 7 bases between the germline ends. This CDR3 is CASSLFGSYEQYV. DNA of the CDR3: TGTGCCAGCAGTTTGTTTGGTTCCTACGAGCAGTACGTC.

The V and J genes are TRBV4-3 and TRBJ1-1, with D possibly being TRBD1 (5 bases). V dropped 7 bases and J dropped 2 bases, with 14 bases sitting between them. The CDR3 loop spans 14 amino acids. From germline, CDR1 is LGHNA and CDR2 YSLEER. CDR3 sequence: CASTVSDSNTEAFF. The CDR3 nucleotides read TGCGCCAGCACCGTTTCAGACAGTAACACTGAAGCTTTCTTT.

The rearrangement links TRBV20-1 to TRBJ2-1; 9 bases are shared with TRBD1. V gave up 3 bases and J gave up 9 bases; unmatched junction bases: 15. CDR3 length: 16 residues. In germline, CDR1 is DFQATT, CDR2 SNEGSKA (reference sequence). CDR3 bases: TGCAGTGCTAGTATTCCAACCGAGACAGGGGGTTCTGAGCAGTTCTTC. This codes for CSASIPTETGGSEQFF.

This clonotype has ten or more counts. The V gene is TRBV12-3 or TRBV12-4, the J gene TRBJ2-6, with D perhaps given as TRBD1 or TRBD2 (7 bases each). Trimming removed 4 bases at V and 4 bases at J, with 20 bases between. This CDR3 region has 18 residues. The CDR3 DNA is TGTGCCAGCAGTTACAACAGGGGAGGGTCTTCCGGGGCCAACGTCCTGACTTTC. Protein product: CASSYNRGGSSGANVLTF.

This clonotype was counted between two and nine times. The gene calls are TRBV5-1 and TRBJ2-5, with D unclear. The CDR3 is made up of 13 amino acids. CDR1 is SGHRS, CDR2 YFSETQ, per germline. With 4 bases removed from V and 1 base from J, the gap between germline ends came to 8 bases. CDR3 bases: TGCGCCAGCAGCCGGCTACCCCAAGAGACCCAGTACTTC. Residues: CASSRLPQETQYF.